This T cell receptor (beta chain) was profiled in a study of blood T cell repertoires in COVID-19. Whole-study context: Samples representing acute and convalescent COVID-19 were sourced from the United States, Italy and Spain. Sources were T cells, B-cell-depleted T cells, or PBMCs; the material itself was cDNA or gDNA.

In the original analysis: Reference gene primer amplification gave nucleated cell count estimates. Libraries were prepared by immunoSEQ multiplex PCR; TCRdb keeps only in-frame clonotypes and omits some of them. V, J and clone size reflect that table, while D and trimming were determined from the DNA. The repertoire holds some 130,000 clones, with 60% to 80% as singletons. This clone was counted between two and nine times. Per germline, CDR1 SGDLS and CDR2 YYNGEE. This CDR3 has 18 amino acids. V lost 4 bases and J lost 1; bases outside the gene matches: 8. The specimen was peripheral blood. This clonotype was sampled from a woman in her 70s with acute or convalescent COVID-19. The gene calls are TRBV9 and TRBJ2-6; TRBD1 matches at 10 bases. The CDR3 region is CASSPTGGALSGANVLTF. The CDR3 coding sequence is TGTGCCAGCAGCCCGACAGGGGGCGCTTTATCTGGGGCCAACGTCCTGACTTTC.